The clone carrying this TCR beta chain was observed a few times. The target antigen is unknown. Researchers made TCR cDNA using 5'RACE template switching, and this step added a universal primer site and UMIs. Each CDR3 protein is one row after TCRdb ran MiXCR on the 5' RACE reads. Of 300,000 or so distinct CDR3 sequences in the sample, 3% to 4.5% were seen once. The source of the sample is a study of T cells after yellow fever vaccination. Study background: Low-cell-number fractions underwent preparation using SMART-Seq v4 Ultra Low Input.

Study conclusions and caveats: FACS-sorted repertoires could contain abundant clonotypes contaminating from the bulk population.

Looked up from germline, CDR1 is SGHRS and CDR2 is YFSETQ. This CDR3 has 16 residues. The V gene lost 4 bases and the J gene lost 8 bases, with 22 bases spanning the gap. This TCR was sampled from a man aged 18 to 29 who received the YFV17D yellow fever vaccine. Sequences were derived from PBMCs, sampled 5 days after the yellow fever booster vaccination. The chain joins TRBV5-1 to TRBJ1-3, with D possibly TRBD1 on 6 matching bases. The CDR3 DNA follows: TGCGCCAGCAGCCCGACTACGGGACATCCCGCGTACACCATATATTTT. Amino acids: CASSPTTGHPAYTIYF.